This T cell receptor beta chain was retrieved from a study of T cells after yellow fever vaccination. TCRdb itself ran the 5' RACE reads through MiXCR, one entry per CDR3 protein. The profile shows 50,000 to 60,000 distinct CDR3 sequences, about 6.6% of them singletons. There are 18 residues in the CDR3. Germline V gene sequence: CDR1 MGHRA, CDR2 YSYEKL. The J segment lost 4 bases and the V segment lost 1 base, leaving 11 bases of the junction unmatched. The sequence was obtained from a man aged 18-30 years who received the YFV17D yellow fever vaccine. Source: CD8+ T cells not binding an NS4B(214-222) dextramer, sorted from PBMCs, taken about 41 days after the first yellow fever vaccination. The genes are TRBV4-1 and TRBJ2-5; 11 nucleotides line up with TRBD2. This chain's CDR3 is CASSQAALAGGGRETQYF. The CDR3 DNA is TGCGCCAGCAGCCAAGCGGCGCTAGCGGGGGGCGGGCGAGAGACCCAGTACTTC.